The 2 T cell receptor beta chains in this list originate from one sample, sequenced in a study of response to subunit inactivated influenza vaccine. MiXCR, run by TCRdb on the RT-PCR reads, gives a single entry per CDR3 protein. The table shows about 520,000 distinct CDR3 sequences, with roughly 23% occurring only once. The sequenced sample was CD4+ T cells sorted from PBMCs, obtained 4 to 6 days after vaccination. The receptors were gathered from a man between 50 and 59 years old who received an inactivated influenza vaccine.

This clonotype has more than one count but fewer than ten. This CDR3 reads CSARNRDTAYEQYF. The CDR3 coding sequence is TGCAGTGCTAGAAACCGGGACACGGCCTACGAGCAGTACTTC. This chain connects TRBV20-1 to TRBJ2-7; a weak D match, TRBD1 (6 bases). This CDR3 has 14 residues. Deletions cut 2 bases from V and 2 bases from J, with 13 bases between. Looked up from germline, CDR1 is DFQATT and CDR2 is SNEGSKA (reference sequence).

This clonotype showed up many times. The gene calls are TRBV5-1 and TRBJ2-2; D remains ambiguous. Per germline, CDR1 SGHRS and CDR2 YFSETQ. The CDR3 runs 14 residues. The ends were cut back, 0 bases at V and 3 bases at J, with 6 bases in the middle. CDR3 region: CASSLAQYTGELFF. As DNA, the CDR3 is TGCGCCAGCAGCTTGGCACAGTACACCGGGGAGCTGTTTTTT.